These T cell receptor beta chains were read from a single sample in a study of blood T cell repertoires in COVID-19. Sequencing used immunoSEQ multiplex PCR; TCRdb keeps in-frame clones, though not all of them. The sample lists some 150,000 clones; around four fifths were seen once. Specimen: peripheral blood. The receptors come from a human donor in a cohort sampled during active COVID-19. The CDR3 runs from the conserved cysteine through the conserved F or W. The D gene is left open where the match is weak. Clone size appears in some rows only: once, few, many, or a class for an expanded clone.

abundance,v_gene,j_gene,d_gene,CDR3nt,CDR3aa
-,TRBV19,TRBJ1-5,-,TGTGCCAGTAGTATACCAAATCAGCCCCAGCATTTT,CASSIPNQPQHF
few,TRBV6-5,TRBJ2-3,TRBD2,TGTGCCAGCAGTTTCCTAGCGGGAGACCCAGATACGCAGTATTTT,CASSFLAGDPDTQYF
-,TRBV28,TRBJ1-2,-,TGTGCCAGCAGTGCCCGAACAGGGTCCCTCTATGGCTACACCTTC,CASSARTGSLYGYTF
-,TRBV10-3,TRBJ2-1,TRBD2,TGTGCCATCAGAGGGACTAGCGCGGACAATGAGCAGTTCTTC,CAIRGTSADNEQFF
-,TRBV21-1,TRBJ2-4,-,TGTGCCAGCAGCAGGCAGTTTCTAGCCAAAAACATTCAGTACTTC,CASSRQFLAKNIQYF
-,TRBV21-1,TRBJ2-1,-,TGTGCCAGCAGCAAAGAAGATGGCAGGTTGAGCTCCTACAATGAGCAGTTCTTC,CASSKEDGRLSSYNEQFF
-,TRBV3-1/TRBV3-2,TRBJ2-7,TRBD2,TGTGCCAGCAGCCAAGACCGGGACTATCTCTACGAGCAGTACTTC,CASSQDRDYLYEQYF
-,TRBV5-1,TRBJ1-1,-,TGCGCCAGCAGCTTGGGGACAGAGAACACTGAAGCTTTCTTT,CASSLGTENTEAFF
-,TRBV19,TRBJ2-1,TRBD2,TGTGCCAGTAGTTTCCAGACTAGCGGGGGTTACAATGAGCAGTTCTTC,CASSFQTSGGYNEQFF
-,TRBV9,TRBJ1-6,TRBD1,TGTGCCAGCAGTCGGACAGGGCCTTTTAATTCACCCCTCCACTTT,CASSRTGPFNSPLHF
-,TRBV9,TRBJ2-6,TRBD1,TGTGCCAGCAGCGTAGGGACAGGGACTGGGGCCAACGTCCTGACTTTC,CASSVGTGTGANVLTF
-,TRBV9,TRBJ2-5,TRBD1,TGTGCCAGCAGCCCCGGGACAGGCCGAGAGACCCAGTACTTC,CASSPGTGRETQYF
-,TRBV4-3,TRBJ1-6,TRBD1,TGCGCCAGCAGCCAAGATCGAATGACAGGGACGTTCAATTCACCCCTCCACTTT,CASSQDRMTGTFNSPLHF
once,TRBV7-2,TRBJ1-5,TRBD1,TGTGCCAGCAGCTTTGCGGGACAGGGGGTTCAGCCCCAGCATTTT,CASSFAGQGVQPQHF
-,TRBV5-1,TRBJ2-2,-,TGCGCCAGCAGCCCGGACACCGGGGAGCTGTTTTTT,CASSPDTGELFF
-,TRBV5-1,TRBJ1-4,-,TGCGCCAGCAGCTTGGGTGGCAGGGAGGGCGAAAAACTGTTTTTT,CASSLGGREGEKLFF
-,TRBV30,TRBJ2-7,-,TGTGCCTGGAGTCGGTGGGGGGTAGGGATGGAGCAGTACTTC,CAWSRWGVGMEQYF
-,TRBV24-1,TRBJ2-3,TRBD2,TGTGCCACCAGTGATTCCCCGAGTAGCGGGGGGTTAGATACGCAGTATTTT,CATSDSPSSGGLDTQYF
-,TRBV19,TRBJ1-6,-,TGTGCCAGTAGTATACCCCCAAATTCACCCCTCCACTTT,CASSIPPNSPLHF
-,TRBV18,TRBJ2-7,-,TGTGCCAGCTCACCACCGGGGGGGCCCTACGAGCAGTACTTC,CASSPPGGPYEQYF
-,TRBV19,TRBJ1-2,-,TGTGCCAGTAGGTTACTCGACAGTTCTAACTATGGCTACACCTTC,CASRLLDSSNYGYTF
-,TRBV5-8,TRBJ1-3,-,TGTGCCAGCACCCTTCCCCCTGGAAACACCATATATTTT,CASTLPPGNTIYF
once,TRBV6-1,TRBJ2-2,TRBD1,TGTGCCAGCAGTGAACAGGGGGCCCTTCGAGCCGGGGAGCTGTTTTTT,CASSEQGALRAGELFF
-,TRBV5-1,TRBJ1-1,-,TGCGCCAGCAGCTTGGGTGGGGGACAATGGCCCACTGAAGCTTTCTTT,CASSLGGGQWPTEAFF
-,TRBV6-5,TRBJ1-4,-,TGTGCCTCGAGCGGGGCCGGGGATCGTGAAAAACTGTTTTTT,CASSGAGDREKLFF
-,TRBV5-4,TRBJ2-1,TRBD2,TGTGCCAGCAGCTTTAAGCGGGGGGCCGACAATGAGCAGTTCTTC,CASSFKRGADNEQFF
-,TRBV7-2,TRBJ2-1,-,TGTGCCAGCAGCTACCTCGCGGGCCGGGGGAATGAGCAGTTCTTC,CASSYLAGRGNEQFF
-,TRBV28,TRBJ2-7,TRBD1,TGTGCCAGCAGTATAATACAGGGGCCCTACGAGCAGTACTTC,CASSIIQGPYEQYF
-,TRBV18,TRBJ2-7,TRBD2,TGTGCCAGCTCACCAAGCGGGATTGAGCAGTACTTC,CASSPSGIEQYF
once,TRBV27,TRBJ1-5,-,-,CASSTSGQGYQPQHF
-,TRBV14,TRBJ1-6,-,TGTGCCAGCAGCCTCGCGATTTCACCCCTCCACTTT,CASSLAISPLHF
-,TRBV4-1,TRBJ1-1,-,TGCGCCAGCAGCCAAGCCTCCCCGTACACTGAAGCTTTCTTT,CASSQASPYTEAFF
-,TRBV18,TRBJ2-7,TRBD1,TGTGCCAGCTCACCACGGGACAGATCCCTCTACGAGCAGTACTTC,CASSPRDRSLYEQYF
-,TRBV5-4,TRBJ2-7,TRBD1,TGTGCCAGCAGCTTGGGTCGGGACAGGGCTACCCACGAGCAGTACTTC,CASSLGRDRATHEQYF
-,TRBV11-2,TRBJ1-1,-,TGTGCCAGCAGCCCCGGGATTCCCTTTGACACTGAAGCTTTCTTT,CASSPGIPFDTEAFF
-,TRBV9,TRBJ2-1,TRBD2,TGTGCCCGCAGCATTTCCCGGGGGCTAGCGGGGGGATTGAGCTCCTACAATGAGCAGTTCTTC,CARSISRGLAGGLSSYNEQFF
-,TRBV27,TRBJ1-6,-,TGTGCCAGCACAACCCAATTAAGGCGGGGCAGCTCCTATAATTCACCCCTCCACTTT,CASTTQLRRGSSYNSPLHF
-,TRBV3-1/TRBV3-2,TRBJ1-2,-,TGTGCCAGCAGCCAAGTAAATGGACAGACCTTAGGCTACACCTTC,CASSQVNGQTLGYTF
-,TRBV18,TRBJ2-1,TRBD1,TGTGCCAGCTCACCCCGCTCTCAGGACAGGGCGAACGAGCAGTTCTTC,CASSPRSQDRANEQFF
-,TRBV19,TRBJ1-1,-,TGTGCCAGTAGTCCCCGTGGGCCGAACACTGAAGCTTTCTTT,CASSPRGPNTEAFF
-,TRBV11-2,TRBJ2-1,TRBD2,TGTGCCAGCAGCTTAGTCGGCGGGGGGGAGCAGTTCTTC,CASSLVGGGEQFF
-,TRBV5-6,TRBJ2-1,TRBD2,TGTGCCAGCAGCTCGCTAGCGGGGGCCCTGGGGTCCTCCTACAATGAGCAGTTCTTC,CASSSLAGALGSSYNEQFF
-,TRBV11-2,TRBJ1-5,-,TGTGCCAGCAGCCAAAGGGCGGGGAATGGCAATCAGCCCCAGCATTTT,CASSQRAGNGNQPQHF
-,TRBV20-1,TRBJ1-5,-,TGCAGTGCTAGTCCCGGACGGAGGAATCAGCCCCAGCATTTT,CSASPGRRNQPQHF
-,TRBV5-6,TRBJ2-2,TRBD2,TGTGCCAGCAGCCAAACTTTGCGGGGGGGCCCCGGGGAGCTGTTTTTT,CASSQTLRGGPGELFF
-,TRBV7-9,TRBJ2-5,-,TGTGCCGACGGGGGACCTCAAGAGACCCAGTACTTC,CADGGPQETQYF